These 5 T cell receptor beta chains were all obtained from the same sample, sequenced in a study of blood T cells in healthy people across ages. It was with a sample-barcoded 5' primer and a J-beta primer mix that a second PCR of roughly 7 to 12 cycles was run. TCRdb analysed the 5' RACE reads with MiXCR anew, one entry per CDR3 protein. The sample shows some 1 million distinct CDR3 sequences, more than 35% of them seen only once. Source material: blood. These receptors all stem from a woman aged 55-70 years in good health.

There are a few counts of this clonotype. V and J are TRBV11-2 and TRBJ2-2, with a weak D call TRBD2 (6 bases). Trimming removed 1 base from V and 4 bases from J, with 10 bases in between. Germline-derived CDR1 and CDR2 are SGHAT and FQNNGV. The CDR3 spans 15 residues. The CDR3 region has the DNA TGTGCCAGCAGCTTAGCGCCGGGGGTCACCGGGGAGCTGTTTTTT. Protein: CASSLAPGVTGELFF.

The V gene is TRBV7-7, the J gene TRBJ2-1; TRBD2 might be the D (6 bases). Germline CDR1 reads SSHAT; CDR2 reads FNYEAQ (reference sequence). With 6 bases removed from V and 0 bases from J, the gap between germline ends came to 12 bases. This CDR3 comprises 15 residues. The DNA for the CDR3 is TGTGCCAGCAGTGGTTCGGGAGCCTCCTACAATGAGCAGTTCTTC. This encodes CASSGSGASYNEQFF.

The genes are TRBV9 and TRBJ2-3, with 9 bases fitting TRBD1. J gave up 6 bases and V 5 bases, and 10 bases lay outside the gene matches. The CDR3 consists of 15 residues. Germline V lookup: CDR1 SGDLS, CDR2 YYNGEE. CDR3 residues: CASRESGTGTDTQYF. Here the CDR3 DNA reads TGTGCCAGCAGGGAATCCGGGACAGGGACCGATACGCAGTATTTT.

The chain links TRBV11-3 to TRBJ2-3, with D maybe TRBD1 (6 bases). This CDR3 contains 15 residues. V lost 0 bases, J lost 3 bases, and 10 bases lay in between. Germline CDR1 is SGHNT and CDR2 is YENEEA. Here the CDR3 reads CASSLEGAQTDTQYF. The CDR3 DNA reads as TGTGCCAGCAGCTTAGAGGGGGCGCAAACAGATACGCAGTATTTT.

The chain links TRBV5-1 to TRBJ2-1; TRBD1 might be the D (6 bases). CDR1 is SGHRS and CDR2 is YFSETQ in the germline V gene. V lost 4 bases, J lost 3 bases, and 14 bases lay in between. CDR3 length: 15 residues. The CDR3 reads CASSPLRTDYNEQFF. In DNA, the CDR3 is TGCGCCAGCAGCCCCCTCCGGACAGACTACAATGAGCAGTTCTTC.